These 12 T cell receptor beta chains were all obtained from the same sample, sequenced in a study of T cell responses to AZD1222 COVID-19 vaccine. Generated by immunoSEQ multiplex PCR, the TCRdb table keeps only in-frame clones and is missing some. The repertoire consists of around 120,000 clones, with 85% to 95% occurring once and the leading ten covering 5%. Sample: peripheral blood, taken 28 days after the second AZD1222 dose. Source of these receptors: an adult who received the AZD1222 COVID-19 vaccine.

This clone was recorded once. The V call is TRBV19, the J call TRBJ1-3; D gene unclear. The CDR3 has 16 amino acids. Germline values: CDR1 LNHDA, CDR2 SQIVND (reference sequence). Trimming shortened V by 6 bases and J by 0 bases, and 15 bases separated the two germline ends. The CDR3 here is CASRGPAGPSGNTIYF. As DNA, the CDR3 is TGTGCCAGTAGAGGACCAGCCGGACCCTCTGGAAACACCATATATTTT. The whole variable domain, remainder taken from reference TRBV19 and TRBJ1-3, is DGGITQSPKYLFRKEGQNVTLSCEQNLNHDAMYWYRQDPGQGLRLIYYSQIVNDFQKGDIAEGYSVSREKKESFPLTVTSAQKNPTAFYLCASRGPAGPSGNTIYFGEGSWLTVV.

The chain has TRBV7-2 and TRBJ2-3; 8 bases are a match to TRBD2. Unmatched junction bases numbered 7, after V lost 2 bases and J lost 0 bases. The CDR3 has 17 amino acids. The germline gives CDR1 SGHTA, CDR2 FQGNSA. The CDR3, as DNA: TGTGCCAGCAGCTTAAATCAGATAGCGGGAAGCACAGATACGCAGTATTTT. Its translation is CASSLNQIAGSTDTQYF. The full variable domain, its missing parts supplied by reference TRBV7-2 and TRBJ2-3, is GAGVSQSPSNKVTEKGKDVELRCDPISGHTALYWYRQSLGQGLEFLIYFQGNSAPDKSGLPSDRFSAERTGGSVSTLTIQRTQQEDSAVYLCASSLNQIAGSTDTQYFGPGTRLTVL.

This sequence joins TRBV7-9 and TRBJ1-2; the D is unclear. This CDR3 comprises 11 residues. V lost 5 bases and J 2 bases, leaving 3 bases between the germline ends. Germline CDR1 reads SEHNR; CDR2 reads FQNEAQ (reference sequence). CDR3 in amino acids: CASSRNYGYTF. DNA for the CDR3: TGTGCCAGCAGCCGGAACTATGGCTACACCTTC.

The chain recombines TRBV10-3 with TRBJ1-2; D call uncertain. V lost 0 bases to trimming and J lost 4 bases, with 15 bases between them. The CDR3 runs 16 residues. Germline V gene sequence: CDR1 ENHRY, CDR2 SYGVKD. The CDR3 here is CAISESGREMGYGYTF. The CDR3 DNA is TGTGCCATCAGTGAGTCTGGTCGGGAAATGGGCTATGGCTACACCTTC.

This chain joins TRBV2 and TRBJ1-1; D is unresolved. The ends were cut back, 2 bases at V and 2 bases at J, with 6 bases in the middle. CDR1 is SNHLY and CDR2 is FYNNEI in the germline V gene. The CDR3 length is 13 residues. The CDR3 coding sequence is TGTGCCAGCAGTGAAAGGTTAAACACTGAAGCTTTCTTT. Protein sequence: CASSERLNTEAFF.

The J gene is TRBJ2-1, the V gene TRBV19; 9 positions match TRBD1. The CDR3 length is 17 residues. With V trimmed by 5 bases and J by 8 bases, 16 bases remained unmatched. Germline V CDR1 and CDR2: LNHDA, SQIVND (reference sequence). This CDR3 is CASSPIGEQGAGDEQFF. As DNA, the CDR3 is TGTGCCAGTAGTCCCATAGGGGAACAGGGGGCTGGGGATGAGCAGTTCTTC. Filled out from reference TRBV19 and TRBJ2-1, the complete variable domain reads DGGITQSPKYLFRKEGQNVTLSCEQNLNHDAMYWYRQDPGQGLRLIYYSQIVNDFQKGDIAEGYSVSREKKESFPLTVTSAQKNPTAFYLCASSPIGEQGAGDEQFFGPGTRLTVL.

This clone showed up just once. The V gene is TRBV7-9, the J gene TRBJ2-7; tentatively, D is TRBD2 (6 bases). The ends were cut back, 5 bases at V and 6 bases at J, with 20 bases in the middle. This CDR3 comprises 15 residues. Germline assignment: CDR1 SEHNR and CDR2 FQNEAQ (reference sequence). For the CDR3, the DNA is TGTGCCAGCAGCCCCCTATCGGGACTTAAGAGCGAGCAGTACTTC. The encoded protein is CASSPLSGLKSEQYF.

The V gene is TRBV3-1 (or the pseudogene TRBV3-2), the J gene TRBJ2-3, with D hard to call. The length of the CDR3 is 14 residues. The V and J ends lost 0 bases and 4 bases respectively, with 8 bases between them. Per the germline V gene, CDR1 is LGHDT and CDR2 is YNNKEL (reference sequence). CDR3 coding DNA: TGTGCCAGCAGCCAAGATGGAGTGGCAGATACGCAGTATTTT. The encoded protein is CASSQDGVADTQYF.

This chain's CDR3 is CASSQGLGPYEQYF. In DNA, the CDR3 is TGCGCCAGCAGCCAAGGACTAGGTCCGTACGAGCAGTACTTC. The gene calls are TRBV4-3 and TRBJ2-7; perhaps TRBD2 as D (6 bases). CDR1 and CDR2 from the germline V gene are LGHNA and YSLEER. The CDR3 has 14 residues. The V and J ends lost 1 base and 4 bases respectively, with 11 bases between them.

The chain uses TRBV5-5 and TRBJ2-5, with D possibly being TRBD2 (5 bases). CDR1 SGHKS and CDR2 YYEKEE come from the germline V gene (reference sequence). The length of the CDR3 is 14 residues. Trimming cost V 4 bases and J 1 base, with 11 bases left between them. Here the CDR3 DNA reads TGTGCCAGCAGCCCAATAGCGACCCAAGAGACCCAGTACTTC. Protein sequence: CASSPIATQETQYF.

J is TRBJ1-6 and V is TRBV18, with D possibly TRBD1 on 5 matching bases. The germline V gene has CDR1 KGHSH and CDR2 LQKENI. The CDR3 has 13 residues. Trimming removed 9 bases at V and 5 bases at J, with 11 bases between. The CDR3 coding sequence is TGTGCCAGTGCGGGGGGAAATAATTCACCCCTCCACTTT. Translation gives CASAGGNNSPLHF.

The rearrangement uses TRBV7-9 and TRBJ1-2; 9 nucleotides line up with TRBD1. The trim removed 3 bases at V and 8 bases at J, leaving 7 bases unmatched. Germline CDR1 is SEHNR and CDR2 is FQNEAQ (reference sequence). The CDR3 runs to 14 residues. DNA for the CDR3: TGTGCCAGCAGCTTGGGACAGGGCTCACGAGGCTACACCTTC. Encoded protein: CASSLGQGSRGYTF.